These T cell receptor beta chains were read from a single sample in a study of T cell responses to AZD1222 COVID-19 vaccine. Assay used: immunoSEQ multiplex PCR; TCRdb lists only in-frame clones, some missing. Here the sample spans about 110,000 clones, over 85% being singletons. The material was peripheral blood, obtained on day 0 of AZD1222 vaccination. The receptors were gathered from an adult in good health. CDR3s include the opening cysteine and the closing phenylalanine or tryptophan. D genes are given only for firm matches. A clone size is listed for some rows: how often the clone was seen (once, few, many), or a class if it is expanded.

V gene: TRBV18
D gene: NA
clone size: NA
J gene: TRBJ2-2
CDR3 DNA: TGTGCCAGCTCGGACAGTACGAACACCGGGGAGCTGTTTTTT
CDR3 protein: CASSDSTNTGELFF

V gene: TRBV27
D gene: TRBD1
clone size: NA
J gene: TRBJ2-7
CDR3 DNA: TGTGCCAGCAGACGGGACAGCTCCTACGAGCAGTACTTC
CDR3 protein: CASRRDSSYEQYF

V gene: TRBV9
D gene: TRBD1
clone size: NA
J gene: TRBJ2-7
CDR3 DNA: TGTGCCAGCAGCGTAGACGGGACAGAAGTCTACGAGCAGTACTTC
CDR3 protein: CASSVDGTEVYEQYF

V gene: TRBV30
D gene: NA
clone size: NA
J gene: TRBJ1-3
CDR3 DNA: TGTGCCTGGAGTGGGGGCCACGGAAACACCATATATTTT
CDR3 protein: CAWSGGHGNTIYF

V gene: TRBV29-1
D gene: NA
clone size: NA
J gene: TRBJ2-5
CDR3 DNA: TGCAGCGTTGAATTTGGGGGAATAGAGACCCAGTACTTC
CDR3 protein: CSVEFGGIETQYF

V gene: TRBV28
D gene: NA
clone size: NA
J gene: TRBJ1-6
CDR3 DNA: TGTGCCAGCAGCCGAGACAGCTCCTATAATTCACCCCTCCACTTT
CDR3 protein: CASSRDSSYNSPLHF

V gene: TRBV12-3/TRBV12-4
D gene: TRBD1
clone size: once
J gene: TRBJ2-7
CDR3 DNA: TGTGCCAGCAGTCGGGACAGCGGTTACGAGCAGTACTTC
CDR3 protein: CASSRDSGYEQYF

V gene: TRBV11-3
D gene: NA
clone size: NA
J gene: TRBJ1-1
CDR3 DNA: TGTGCCAGCAGCTTAAGCGGAACCAACACTGAAGCTTTCTTT
CDR3 protein: CASSLSGTNTEAFF

V gene: TRBV6-5
D gene: TRBD2
clone size: NA
J gene: TRBJ2-7
CDR3 DNA: TGTGCCAGCAGTTACGGCGGGAGCGTTAGGGGCCACGAGCAGTACTTC
CDR3 protein: CASSYGGSVRGHEQYF

V gene: TRBV19
D gene: NA
clone size: NA
J gene: TRBJ1-1
CDR3 DNA: TGTGCCAGTAGTATAGACAGGAACACTGAAGCTTTCTTT
CDR3 protein: CASSIDRNTEAFF

V gene: TRBV19
D gene: NA
clone size: NA
J gene: TRBJ1-3
CDR3 DNA: TGTGCCAGTAGTGCTCAGAGGAACTCTGGAAACACCATATATTTT
CDR3 protein: CASSAQRNSGNTIYF

V gene: TRBV15
D gene: NA
clone size: NA
J gene: TRBJ1-2
CDR3 DNA: TGTGCCACCAGCTCTATTAGACTTGGGTATGGCTACACCTTC
CDR3 protein: CATSSIRLGYGYTF

V gene: TRBV18
D gene: NA
clone size: NA
J gene: TRBJ1-1
CDR3 DNA: TGTGCCAGCTCACCCCTTCCCCAGCCAGCTTTCTTT
CDR3 protein: CASSPLPQPAFF

V gene: TRBV30
D gene: NA
clone size: NA
J gene: TRBJ1-6
CDR3 DNA: TGTGCCTGGAGGATAACAGGCCACTATAATTCACCCCTCCACTTT
CDR3 protein: CAWRITGHYNSPLHF

V gene: TRBV10-3
D gene: NA
clone size: NA
J gene: TRBJ1-5
CDR3 DNA: TGTGCCATCAGTGAGTCGGATGGGAACAGTCAGCCCCAGCATTTT
CDR3 protein: CAISESDGNSQPQHF

V gene: TRBV7-2
D gene: NA
clone size: NA
J gene: TRBJ2-3
CDR3 DNA: TGTGCCAGCTCTGACCCGGGACGGAGCACAGATACGCAGTATTTT
CDR3 protein: CASSDPGRSTDTQYF

V gene: TRBV28
D gene: TRBD2
clone size: NA
J gene: TRBJ2-3
CDR3 DNA: TGTGCCAGCAGTTCCCCGGCTAGCGGGTATAGCACAGATACGCAGTATTTT
CDR3 protein: CASSSPASGYSTDTQYF

V gene: TRBV19
D gene: NA
clone size: NA
J gene: TRBJ2-5
CDR3 DNA: TGTGCCAGTAGTATAGATGGGGGGCTGGGCCAAGAGACCCAGTACTTC
CDR3 protein: CASSIDGGLGQETQYF

V gene: TRBV2
D gene: NA
clone size: NA
J gene: TRBJ1-2
CDR3 DNA: TGTGCCAGCAGTACATCAGGACAGCCCGTTTCATATGGCTACACCTTC
CDR3 protein: CASSTSGQPVSYGYTF

V gene: TRBV15
D gene: NA
clone size: NA
J gene: TRBJ2-5
CDR3 DNA: TGTGCCACCAGCAGAGCTACGTACCAAGAGACCCAGTACTTC
CDR3 protein: CATSRATYQETQYF

V gene: TRBV7-8
D gene: TRBD1
clone size: NA
J gene: TRBJ2-7
CDR3 DNA: TGTGCCAGCAGCTTAAGGACAGGGGGCATCGAGCAGTACTTC
CDR3 protein: CASSLRTGGIEQYF

V gene: TRBV27
D gene: NA
clone size: NA
J gene: TRBJ1-2
CDR3 DNA: TGTGCCAGCAGTTCGGGACCGTACTATGGCTACACCTTC
CDR3 protein: CASSSGPYYGYTF

V gene: TRBV2
D gene: TRBD1
clone size: NA
J gene: TRBJ1-2
CDR3 DNA: TGTGCCAGCAGAACCGAGAGGGGACAGGGGAGCGGCTACACCTTC
CDR3 protein: CASRTERGQGSGYTF

V gene: TRBV7-8
D gene: NA
clone size: NA
J gene: TRBJ1-2
CDR3 DNA: TGTGCCAGTTCGATGGGGACCGGAAACTATGGCTACACCTTC
CDR3 protein: CASSMGTGNYGYTF

V gene: TRBV7-3
D gene: NA
clone size: NA
J gene: TRBJ1-5
CDR3 DNA: TGTGCCAGCAGCCGGGGGAGCAATCAGCCCCAGCATTTT
CDR3 protein: CASSRGSNQPQHF

V gene: TRBV5-6
D gene: NA
clone size: NA
J gene: TRBJ2-1
CDR3 DNA: TGTGCCAGCAGCTTCGGCATCCATGAGCAGTTCTTC
CDR3 protein: CASSFGIHEQFF

V gene: TRBV19
D gene: TRBD1
clone size: NA
J gene: TRBJ1-5
CDR3 DNA: TGTGCCAGTCTAAGACAGGGAGGCAATCAGCCCCAGCATTTT
CDR3 protein: CASLRQGGNQPQHF

V gene: TRBV6-5
D gene: NA
clone size: NA
J gene: TRBJ2-7
CDR3 DNA: TGTGCCAGCACCCACCTTTTCGAGCAGTACTTC
CDR3 protein: CASTHLFEQYF

V gene: TRBV5-6
D gene: NA
clone size: once
J gene: TRBJ1-6
CDR3 DNA: TGTGCCAGCAGCTTGGGCGCGGGAAATTCACCCCTCCACTTT
CDR3 protein: CASSLGAGNSPLHF

V gene: TRBV27
D gene: NA
clone size: NA
J gene: TRBJ2-7
CDR3 DNA: TGTGCCAGCAGTCCGACAGGGACTACCTACGAGCAGTACTTC
CDR3 protein: CASSPTGTTYEQYF

V gene: TRBV3-1/TRBV3-2
D gene: NA
clone size: NA
J gene: TRBJ1-1
CDR3 DNA: TGTGCCAGCAGCCAACTAGACAACACTGAAGCTTTCTTT
CDR3 protein: CASSQLDNTEAFF

V gene: TRBV11-2
D gene: NA
clone size: NA
J gene: TRBJ2-6
CDR3 DNA: TGTGCCAGCAGCTTAATTAGGCGGGGGCCGGGCTCTGGGGCCAACGTCCTGACTTTC
CDR3 protein: CASSLIRRGPGSGANVLTF

V gene: TRBV7-9
D gene: NA
clone size: NA
J gene: TRBJ2-1
CDR3 DNA: TGTGCCAGCAGCTTAGTTCCCGGTTCTTACAATGAGCAGTTCTTC
CDR3 protein: CASSLVPGSYNEQFF

V gene: TRBV18
D gene: NA
clone size: NA
J gene: TRBJ1-3
CDR3 DNA: TGTGCCAGCTCACCAAGCTCTGGAAACACCATATATTTT
CDR3 protein: CASSPSSGNTIYF

V gene: TRBV28
D gene: NA
clone size: NA
J gene: TRBJ1-1
CDR3 DNA: TGTGCCAGCAGTCTCCGGAGGACTGAATACACTGAAGCTTTCTTT
CDR3 protein: CASSLRRTEYTEAFF

V gene: TRBV18
D gene: NA
clone size: NA
J gene: TRBJ2-1
CDR3 DNA: TGTGCCAGCTCACAAGGACAGTTCGTCTACAATGAGCAGTTCTTC
CDR3 protein: CASSQGQFVYNEQFF

V gene: TRBV6-4
D gene: NA
clone size: NA
J gene: TRBJ2-3
CDR3 DNA: TGTGCCAGCAGTGTTTTTGCGGTTAGCACAGATACGCAGTATTTT
CDR3 protein: CASSVFAVSTDTQYF

V gene: TRBV27
D gene: TRBD2
clone size: NA
J gene: TRBJ2-3
CDR3 DNA: TGTGCCAGCAGTTTAGCGGGGGGCACAGATACGCAGTATTTT
CDR3 protein: CASSLAGGTDTQYF

V gene: TRBV15
D gene: NA
clone size: NA
J gene: TRBJ1-4
CDR3 DNA: TGTGCCACCAGCAGACTACTTGTGGGACGGGGGAATGAAAAACTGTTTTTT
CDR3 protein: CATSRLLVGRGNEKLFF

V gene: TRBV27
D gene: NA
clone size: NA
J gene: TRBJ1-2
CDR3 DNA: TGTGCCAGCAGTTTGGGCGGATGGGATTTAGGCGGCTACACCTTC
CDR3 protein: CASSLGGWDLGGYTF

V gene: TRBV5-6
D gene: NA
clone size: NA
J gene: TRBJ2-2
CDR3 DNA: TGTGCCAGCAGCTTGAACACCGGGGAGCTGTTTTTT
CDR3 protein: CASSLNTGELFF

V gene: TRBV7-2
D gene: NA
clone size: NA
J gene: TRBJ2-7
CDR3 DNA: TGTGCCAGCAGCTTAGAATGGGGGGCGACCTACGAGCAGTACTTC
CDR3 protein: CASSLEWGATYEQYF

V gene: TRBV11-3
D gene: NA
clone size: NA
J gene: TRBJ2-2
CDR3 DNA: TGTGCCAGCAGCTTCTTAAACACCGGGGAGCTGTTTTTT
CDR3 protein: CASSFLNTGELFF

V gene: TRBV20-1
D gene: NA
clone size: NA
J gene: TRBJ1-1
CDR3 DNA: TGCAGTGCGAAGGCGAACACTGAAGCTTTCTTT
CDR3 protein: CSAKANTEAFF

V gene: TRBV4-3
D gene: NA
clone size: NA
J gene: TRBJ1-6
CDR3 DNA: TGCGCCAGCAGCCGAAGAGAGGGGGGCGACAATTCACCCCTCCACTTT
CDR3 protein: CASSRREGGDNSPLHF

V gene: TRBV6-1
D gene: NA
clone size: NA
J gene: TRBJ1-1
CDR3 DNA: TGTGCCAGCAGTGATGGGCGGGTGAACACTGAAGCTTTCTTT
CDR3 protein: CASSDGRVNTEAFF

V gene: TRBV29-1
D gene: NA
clone size: NA
J gene: TRBJ2-5
CDR3 DNA: TGCAGCGTTGATTCTTTGGTCGAAGAGACCCAGTACTTC
CDR3 protein: CSVDSLVEETQYF

V gene: TRBV19
D gene: TRBD1
clone size: NA
J gene: TRBJ1-5
CDR3 DNA: TGTGCCAGTACCGCGGACAGGGGTGACAATCAGCCCCAGCATTTT
CDR3 protein: CASTADRGDNQPQHF

V gene: TRBV29-1
D gene: TRBD2
clone size: NA
J gene: TRBJ2-7
CDR3 DNA: TGCAGCGTTAGCGGGAGGGCCTACGAGCAGTACTTC
CDR3 protein: CSVSGRAYEQYF

V gene: TRBV2
D gene: TRBD2
clone size: NA
J gene: TRBJ2-7
CDR3 DNA: TGTGCCAGTAAAATCGGGGGGAACGAGCAGTACTTC
CDR3 protein: CASKIGGNEQYF

V gene: TRBV25-1
D gene: NA
clone size: NA
J gene: TRBJ1-1
CDR3 DNA: TGTGCCAGCAGTGAAACGGGCCGGAACGCTGAAGCTTTCTTT
CDR3 protein: CASSETGRNAEAFF

V gene: TRBV7-6
D gene: NA
clone size: NA
J gene: TRBJ1-4
CDR3 DNA: TGTGCCAGCAGCTTAGATCAGGGGCCCAATGAAAAACTGTTTTTT
CDR3 protein: CASSLDQGPNEKLFF

V gene: TRBV5-6
D gene: TRBD1
clone size: NA
J gene: TRBJ2-5
CDR3 DNA: TGTGCCAGCAGCGCTACCGGGACAGAAGAGACCCAGTACTTC
CDR3 protein: CASSATGTEETQYF

V gene: TRBV7-9
D gene: NA
clone size: NA
J gene: TRBJ1-3
CDR3 DNA: TGTGCCGGGTTGGGGTTAGGCGGAAACACCATATATTTT
CDR3 protein: CAGLGLGGNTIYF

V gene: TRBV18
D gene: TRBD1
clone size: NA
J gene: TRBJ1-2
CDR3 DNA: TGTGCCAGCTCACCACTAATACCGGGACAGGGGGCCGGAGGGGGCTATGGCTACACCTTC
CDR3 protein: CASSPLIPGQGAGGGYGYTF